This record looks at one T cell receptor (beta chain) sequence and its context. Its target is not known. Trimming took 6 bases from V and 1 from J, leaving 3 bases between them. CDR1 and CDR2 from the germline V gene are SGHVS and FNYEAQ. The CDR3 is made up of 12 amino acids. This specimen belongs to a study of T cell repertoires in cytomegalovirus infection. Looking at the study overall: Selection of CMV epitopes for the study included recently identified HLA-C-restricted and well-studied HLA-B-restricted ones. Matching HLA type, along with CMV infection, was indicated by public TCR beta signatures.

TCRdb itself ran the reads through MiXCR, one entry per CDR3 protein. The sample lists about 330,000 distinct CDR3 sequences, about 35% occurring once. The input for sequencing was cultured PBMCs, taken from culture after CMV antigen stimulation. This chain joins TRBV7-6 and TRBJ2-2; the D is unclear. This receptor was taken from a human donor in good health (CMV status not recorded). Some clones in this sample may be carry-over from other donors' samples. This chain's CDR3 is CASRVNTGELFF. CDR3 in DNA: TGTGCCAGCAGGGTGAACACCGGGGAGCTGTTTTTT. Full variable domain (rest looked up from reference TRBV7-6 and TRBJ2-2): GAGVSQSPRYKVTKRGQDVALRCDPISGHVSLYWYRQALGQGPEFLTYFNYEAQQDKSGLPNDRFSAERPEGSISTLTIQRTEQRDSAMYRCASRVNTGELFFGEGSRLTVL.